A single sample gave rise to the 27 T cell receptor beta chains below, sequenced in a study of Graves' ophthalmopathy and Graves' hyperthyroidism. Amplification targeted the TCR beta CDR3 regions, with RNA transcripts as the source material. HTBI primers were used in a first-round RT-PCR, which preceded a second-round multiplex PCR. TCRdb re-called the multiplex PCR reads through MiXCR, storing one row per CDR3 protein. The sample includes 900,000 to 1,200,000 distinct CDR3 sequences, 35% to 40% seen only once; the top ten take 11%. Sequenced: peripheral blood or thyroid tissue (not recorded which). All receptors come from an adult man with Graves' hyperthyroidism.

The chain recombines TRBV10-3 with TRBJ1-2, with 11 nucleotides matching TRBD1. The germline V gene has CDR1 ENHRY and CDR2 SYGVKD. The CDR3 extends over 15 amino acids. The V segment lost 6 bases and the J segment 0 bases; nucleotides outside the gene matches: 3. The CDR3 loop is CAISPGQGANYGYTF. CDR3 DNA sequence: TGTGCCATCAGCCCGGGACAGGGGGCTAACTATGGCTACACCTTC.

V is TRBV14 and J is TRBJ1-2, with D possibly TRBD1 on 6 matching bases. CDR3 length equals 16 residues. Trimming cost V 0 bases and J 3 bases, with 14 bases left between them. The V gene's germline CDR1 is SGHDN and CDR2 FVKESK. In DNA, the CDR3 is TGTGCCAGCAGCCAAGATCATCCAGGGGACGACTATGGCTACACCTTC. The encoded protein is CASSQDHPGDDYGYTF. Full variable domain (outside the CDR3, taken from reference TRBV14 and TRBJ1-2): EAGVTQFPSHSVIEKGQTVTLRCDPISGHDNLYWYRRVMGKEIKFLLHFVKESKQDESGMPNNRFLAERTGGTYSTLKVQPAELEDSGVYFCASSQDHPGDDYGYTFGSGTRLTVV.

Only a few counts were recorded for this clonotype. The CDR3 here is CASSQKKGVFQPQHF. CDR3 sequence (DNA): TGTGCCAGCAGCCAAAAAAAAGGGGTTTTTCAGCCCCAGCATTTT. The V gene is TRBV16, the J gene TRBJ1-5; tentatively, D is TRBD1 (5 bases). This CDR3 region has 15 residues. Germline CDR1 KGHSY, CDR2 FQNENV. Trimming left V 2 bases short and J 6 bases short, with 14 bases between.

This clonotype has just a few counts. The chain employs TRBV4-2 and TRBJ2-7; D is unresolved. The CDR3 is 15 residues long. Trimming pared 4 bases from V and 0 bases from J, leaving 13 bases between. CDR1 is LGHNA, CDR2 YNFKEQ, per germline. CDR3 DNA sequence: TGTGCCAGCAGCCCTGGACCGAAGATCTCCTACGAGCAGTACTTC. This encodes CASSPGPKISYEQYF.

This chain connects TRBV27 to TRBJ1-4; D uncertain. The germline V and J ends were trimmed by 3 bases and 7 bases, with 12 bases remaining between them. CDR1 and CDR2 (germline): MNHEY, SMNVEV (reference sequence). The CDR3 has 14 residues. CDR3 DNA: TGTGCCAGCAGTTTCTCCCGCGCCCTTGAAAAACTGTTTTTT. Its translation: CASSFSRALEKLFF.

About this clonotype: Mismatch with germline at one junction end may stem from a read error. The V gene is TRBV6-6, the J gene TRBJ2-7; 8 nucleotides agree with TRBD1. CDR1 and CDR2 from the germline V gene are MNHNY and SVGAGI (reference sequence). The CDR3 covers 13 residues. The CDR3 here is CTSRNGQGYEQYF. CDR3 in DNA: TGTACCAGCAGAAACGGACAGGGCTACGAGCAGTACTTC.

The rearrangement joins TRBV29-1 to TRBJ1-5, with D perhaps matching TRBD1 (5 bases). V lost 4 bases and J 1 base, leaving 8 bases between the germline ends. Looked up from germline, CDR1 is SQVTM and CDR2 is ANQGSEA. The CDR3 is made up of 13 amino acids. The CDR3 nucleotides read TGCAGCGTTGGATCAGGGAGCAATCAGCCCCAGCATTTT. Translation gives CSVGSGSNQPQHF.

The chain recombines TRBV2 with TRBJ1-1; 9 nucleotides match TRBD1. V shed 11 bases, J shed 5 bases, and the junction held 12 bases outside the gene matches. CDR3 length: 14 amino acids. Per germline, CDR1 SNHLY and CDR2 FYNNEI. The CDR3, as DNA: TGTGCCGTGCACGACAGGGGGTCGGGGACTGAAGCTTTCTTT. Translating it yields CAVHDRGSGTEAFF.

This clonotype showed up just a few times. The chain is built from TRBV5-5 and TRBJ2-6, with 11 bases matching TRBD2. The CDR3 loop spans 18 amino acids. Germline CDR1 is SGHKS and CDR2 is YYEKEE (reference sequence). The J segment lost 0 bases and the V segment lost 0 bases, leaving 2 bases of the junction unmatched. The chain's CDR3 is CASSLVLAGGSGANVLTF. The CDR3 DNA reads TGTGCCAGCAGCTTGGTTCTAGCGGGGGGCTCTGGGGCCAACGTCCTGACTTTC. Full variable domain (rest looked up from reference TRBV5-5 and TRBJ2-6): DAGVTQSPTHLIKTRGQQVTLRCSPISGHKSVSWYQQVLGQGPQFIFQYYEKEERGRGNFPDRFSARQFPNYSSELNVNALLLGDSALYLCASSLVLAGGSGANVLTFGAGSRLTVL.

This clonotype was recorded at least ten times. DNA for the CDR3: TGTGCCAGCAGTCCCCCGGGACAGGGGAACACTGAAGCTTTCTTT. It yields the protein CASSPPGQGNTEAFF. This rearrangement joins TRBV28 to TRBJ1-1; the match to TRBD1 covers 9 bases. This CDR3 comprises 15 residues. From germline, CDR1 is MDHEN and CDR2 SYDVKM. J gave up 1 base and V 5 bases, and 5 bases lay outside the gene matches.

This clonotype was seen once. One base away lies a much larger clone, so this may be a sequencing read error. CDR3: CSAVRTSGSGEQYF. The DNA for the CDR3 is TGCAGCGCTGTCCGGACTAGCGGGAGTGGCGAGCAGTACTTC. The chain couples TRBV29-1 to TRBJ2-7; 13 bases agree with TRBD2. V was clipped by 7 bases and J by 6 bases; unmatched bases: 9. CDR1 and CDR2 (germline): SQVTM, ANQGSEA. This CDR3 is 14 amino acids long.

Of note for this clonotype: This clone may be a read error of a much larger clone one base away. The chain is built from TRBV12-5 and TRBJ1-2; perhaps TRBD1 as D (5 bases). Germline lookup yields CDR1 LGHNT and CDR2 FRNRAP. V was trimmed by 8 bases and J by 4 bases, leaving 20 bases between them. The length of the CDR3 is 15 residues. The CDR3 reads CASSYGTGRGYGYTF. The CDR3 DNA reads as TGTGCTAGTAGCTACGGGACGGGGCGGGGCTATGGCTACACCTTC.

This clonotype was seen ten or more times. The chain has TRBV7-8 and TRBJ1-1; D remains unclear. V lost 0 bases, J lost 4 bases, and 6 bases lay in between. The CDR3 extends over 13 amino acids. Germline V gene lookup returns CDR1 SGHVS and CDR2 FQNEAQ. The CDR3 nucleotides read TGTGCCAGCAGCTTAGCAGGGCTCACTGAAGCTTTCTTT. Its translation is CASSLAGLTEAFF. Complete variable domain (other parts from reference TRBV7-8 and TRBJ1-1): GAGVSQSPRYKVAKRGQDVALRCDPISGHVSLFWYQQALGQGPEFLTYFQNEAQLDKSGLPSDRFFAERPEGSVSTLKIQRTQQEDSAVYLCASSLAGLTEAFFGQGTRLTVV.

This clonotype was seen more than once but under ten times. The rearrangement links TRBV20-1 to TRBJ1-5, with D possibly matching TRBD1 (5 bases). Deletions cut 4 bases from V and 6 bases from J, with 16 bases between. The CDR3 has 14 residues. Germline CDR1 and CDR2: DFQATT and SNEGSKA (reference sequence). The CDR3 nucleotides are TGCAGTGCTACCTCCGGGGGGATAGGTCAGCCCCAGCATTTT. Its protein product is CSATSGGIGQPQHF.

This clonotype was picked up a small number of times. The rearrangement uses TRBV20-1 and TRBJ1-1; a possible D gene is TRBD1 (5 bases). V shed 5 bases and J shed 2 bases, with 15 bases lying between them. Per the germline V gene, CDR1 is DFQATT and CDR2 is SNEGSKA (reference sequence). The CDR3 has 14 residues. For the CDR3, the DNA is TGCAGTGCTTCCCCTGGGGGACCTAACACTGAAGCTTTCTTT. This codes for CSASPGGPNTEAFF.

This clonotype showed up many times. The chain uses TRBV7-2 and TRBJ2-5; D is possibly TRBD1 (5 bases). The germline V gene has CDR1 SGHTA and CDR2 FQGNSA. CDR3 length equals 14 residues. The V and J ends lost 5 bases and 1 base respectively, with 11 bases between them. CDR3 residues: CASSLGHRQETQYF. The CDR3 region has the DNA TGTGCCAGCAGCCTCGGACACCGCCAAGAGACCCAGTACTTC.

V gene TRBV10-3 combines with J gene TRBJ1-2; a weak D match, TRBD1 (6 bases). CDR3 length: 17 amino acids. Trimming removed 3 bases from V and 8 bases from J, with 25 bases in between. Germline V CDR1 and CDR2: ENHRY, SYGVKD. The CDR3 nucleotides read TGTGCCATCAGTGACCCTCGACGAGCAGGGGAGGCAGAGGGCTACACCTTC. It specifies CAISDPRRAGEAEGYTF.

The CDR3, as DNA: TGCAGTGCCTGGAGTCTCGGGACAGTTCAAGAGACCCAGTACTTC. This sequence encodes CSAWSLGTVQETQYF. The chain has TRBV20-1 and TRBJ2-5; 7 bases line up with TRBD1. CDR3 length: 15 residues. The germline gives CDR1 DFQATT, CDR2 SNEGSKA (reference sequence). The V segment lost 6 bases and the J segment 2 bases; nucleotides outside the gene matches: 12.

The chain recombines TRBV10-3 with TRBJ1-2; 11 bases line up with TRBD1. V trimming: 6 bases; J trimming: 11 bases; junction bases outside the gene matches: 8. In germline, CDR1 is ENHRY, CDR2 SYGVKD. The CDR3 spans 13 residues. CDR3 residues: CAIRAGQGASYTF. The CDR3 DNA sequence: TGTGCCATCAGGGCCGGACAGGGGGCAAGTTACACCTTC.

The genes are TRBV29-1 and TRBJ2-7, with TRBD2 matching 13 bases. CDR3 length: 15 residues. CDR1 and CDR2 (germline): SQVTM, ANQGSEA. V lost 4 bases to trimming and J lost 4 bases; unmatched junction nucleotides: 7. This CDR3 is CSVVPGLAGLYEQYF. For the CDR3, the DNA is TGCAGCGTTGTACCGGGACTAGCGGGACTATACGAGCAGTACTTC.

The V and J genes are TRBV29-1 and TRBJ1-1; D is ambiguous. The CDR3 covers 13 residues. V was pared by 6 bases and J by 2 bases, with 13 bases between. Germline values: CDR1 SQVTM, CDR2 ANQGSEA. Here the CDR3 DNA reads TGCAGCGTCCCTTTATTAACCAACACTGAAGCTTTCTTT. This gives the protein CSVPLLTNTEAFF.

The chain couples TRBV27 to TRBJ2-7; no clear D gene. There are 13 residues in the CDR3. Germline V gene lookup returns CDR1 MNHEY and CDR2 SMNVEV (reference sequence). The V end was cut by 4 bases, the J end by 5 bases, with 12 bases between. The CDR3 loop reads CASSWTISHEQYF. CDR3 DNA: TGTGCCAGCAGTTGGACCATATCCCACGAGCAGTACTTC.

This clonotype was seen at least ten times. The V gene is TRBV7-2, the J gene TRBJ2-7; maybe TRBD2 (6 bases). Trimming shortened V by 6 bases and J by 1 base, and 7 bases separated the two germline ends. The CDR3 totals 12 residues. The germline gives CDR1 SGHTA, CDR2 FQGNSA. CDR3 sequence (DNA): TGTGCCAGCAGGGCGGGATCCTACGAGCAGTACTTC. Translated: CASRAGSYEQYF. The whole variable domain, remainder taken from reference TRBV7-2 and TRBJ2-7, is GAGVSQSPSNKVTEKGKDVELRCDPISGHTALYWYRQSLGQGLEFLIYFQGNSAPDKSGLPSDRFSAERTGGSVSTLTIQRTQQEDSAVYLCASRAGSYEQYFGPGTRLTVT.

The chain recombines TRBV7-9 with TRBJ2-5; 12 bases are shared with TRBD2. From germline, CDR1 is SEHNR and CDR2 FQNEAQ (reference sequence). The CDR3 spans 18 residues. Trimming took 5 bases from V and 7 from J; bases not matched to a gene: 17. CDR3 nucleotide sequence: TGTGCCAGCAGCCAAAGAGATACACTAGCGGGAGGTGTGGGGACCCAGTACTTC. This gives the protein CASSQRDTLAGGVGTQYF.

This clonotype was seen a handful of times. This sequence joins TRBV4-1 and TRBJ1-1; D ambiguous. The CDR3 length is 12 residues. Germline CDR1 is MGHRA and CDR2 is YSYEKL. V lost 6 bases and J 6 bases, leaving 11 bases between the germline ends. CDR3 in amino acids: CASRSWSAEAFF. The CDR3 bases are TGCGCCAGCAGATCGTGGAGCGCTGAAGCTTTCTTT.

As concerns this clonotype: The junction departs from germline at one end; a sequencing error may be responsible. The chain carries TRBV5-6 and TRBJ1-1; tentative D call: TRBD1 (5 bases). The CDR3 has 17 residues. Germline-derived CDR1 and CDR2 are SGHDT and YYEEEE. The CDR3, as DNA: TGTGCCAGCAGCCGGGTGCCGGAAACATGGGGGAACACTGAAACTTTCTTT. Translated: CASSRVPETWGNTETFF.

This clonotype was counted ten times or more. The chain uses TRBV7-8 and TRBJ1-5; D is possibly TRBD1 (5 bases). Trimming cost V 5 bases and J 6 bases, with 17 bases left between them. This CDR3 is 15 amino acids long. Germline CDR1 reads SGHVS; CDR2 reads FQNEAQ. The CDR3 protein is CASSLNPGFGQPQHF. CDR3 DNA sequence: TGTGCCAGCAGCCTGAACCCAGGGTTTGGTCAGCCCCAGCATTTT.